This T cell receptor (beta chain) came from a study of T cell clonotyping in hematopoietic cell transplantation. Only in-frame clones appear in the TCRdb table, and some are missing; sequencing was by immunoSEQ multiplex PCR. This table holds just over 1,500 clones, roughly 88% found once. The clonotype originates from a male patient younger than 45 who had an allogeneic stem cell transplant, so T cells may come from the graft donor. Some clones in this sample may be carry-over from other donors' samples. The starting material was PBMCs, obtained 30 days after allogeneic stem cell transplant.

The CDR3 coding sequence is TGTGCCAGCAGCCCTGGGGGTCCTTTGACAGATACGCAGTATTTT. Encoded protein: CASSPGGPLTDTQYF. V gene TRBV11-3 combines with J gene TRBJ2-3, with D perhaps being TRBD1 or TRBD2 (5 bases each). The CDR3 runs to 15 residues. Germline assignment: CDR1 SGHNT and CDR2 YENEEA. V gave up 5 bases and J gave up 3 bases, with 15 bases separating them.